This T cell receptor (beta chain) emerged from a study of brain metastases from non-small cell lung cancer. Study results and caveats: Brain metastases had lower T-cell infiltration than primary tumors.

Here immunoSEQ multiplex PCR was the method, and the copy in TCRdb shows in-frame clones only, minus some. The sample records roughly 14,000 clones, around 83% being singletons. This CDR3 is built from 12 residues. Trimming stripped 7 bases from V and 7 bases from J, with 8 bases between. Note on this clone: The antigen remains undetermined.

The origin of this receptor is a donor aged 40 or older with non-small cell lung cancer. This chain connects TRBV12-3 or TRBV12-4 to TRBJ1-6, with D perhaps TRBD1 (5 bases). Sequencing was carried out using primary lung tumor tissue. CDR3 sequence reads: CASNKGNSPLHF. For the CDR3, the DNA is TGTGCCAGCAACAAGGGGAATTCACCCCTCCACTTT.